One and the same sample provided the 14 T cell receptor beta chains below, sequenced in a study of blood T cells in healthy people across ages. Using a J-beta primer mix together with a sample-barcoded 5' primer, a second PCR was run for about 6 to 11 cycles. TCRdb independently ran MiXCR on the 5' RACE reads; one entry per CDR3 protein. The sample yields about 730,000 distinct CDR3 sequences, roughly 44% seen once. Material for sequencing was blood. These receptors were obtained from a woman aged 60-70 years in good health.

This sequence joins TRBV6-1 and TRBJ2-6; the D is unclear. This CDR3 has 12 amino acids. The germline V gene encodes CDR1 MNHNS and CDR2 SASEGT. Trimming stripped 7 bases from V and 9 bases from J, with 10 bases between. The CDR3 region is CASIILGNVLTF. The CDR3 DNA is TGTGCCAGCATAATACTGGGCAACGTCCTGACTTTC.

This clonotype has just a few counts. This CDR3 reads CASSRPTSPKLQFF. The CDR3 DNA reads TGTGCCAGCAGTCGACCGACTAGCCCCAAACTCCAGTTCTTC. The chain is built from TRBV27 and TRBJ2-1, with 7 bases fitting TRBD2. Per germline, CDR1 MNHEY and CDR2 SMNVEV (reference sequence). The CDR3 has 14 amino acids. Trimming removed 5 bases from V and 13 bases from J; junction bases left unmatched: 14.

This clonotype was detected ten times or more. The CDR3 DNA follows: TGTGCCAGCAGCCTAAGCGAAAGCTCCTACAATGAGCAGTTCTTC. This gives the protein CASSLSESSYNEQFF. J is TRBJ2-1 and V is TRBV7-9; no clear D gene. This CDR3 has 15 amino acids. Looked up from germline, CDR1 is SEHNR and CDR2 is FQNEAQ (reference sequence). V dropped 5 bases and J dropped 0 bases, with 11 bases sitting between them.

This clonotype was seen at least ten times. The rearrangement uses TRBV29-1 and TRBJ2-1; possibly TRBD1 or TRBD2 for D (5 bases each). The V end lost 4 bases, the J end lost 8 bases, and 15 bases lay between the germline ends. Germline V gives CDR1 SQVTM, CDR2 ANQGSEA. There are 13 residues in the CDR3. The CDR3 DNA sequence: TGCAGCGTTGCTTCCGGGACCGATCATGAGCAGTTCTTC. Amino acids: CSVASGTDHEQFF.

This clonotype was detected only a few times. The rearrangement joins TRBV3-1 to TRBJ2-1; 9 nucleotides agree with TRBD2. V was pared by 3 bases and J by 2 bases, with 2 bases of the junction left unmatched. Germline CDR1 and CDR2: LGHDT and YNNKEL (reference sequence). This CDR3 contains 15 residues. Here the CDR3 reads CASSQTSGTYNEQFF. The CDR3 bases are TGTGCCAGCAGCCAGACTAGCGGTACCTACAATGAGCAGTTCTTC.

The chain links TRBV7-8 to TRBJ2-3, with 9 bases lining up with TRBD1. The CDR3 consists of 16 residues. Unmatched junction bases numbered 16, after V lost 4 bases and J lost 11 bases. The germline gives CDR1 SGHVS, CDR2 FQNEAQ. CDR3: CASSSTTGTGNLRQYF. DNA of the CDR3: TGTGCCAGCAGCTCAACAACCGGGACAGGGAACCTTAGGCAGTATTTT.

The chain combines TRBV5-1 with TRBJ1-5; D remains ambiguous. The CDR3 totals 15 residues. The V and J ends lost 0 bases and 0 bases respectively, with 7 bases between them. The germline V gene encodes CDR1 SGHRS and CDR2 YFSETQ. CDR3 sequence (DNA): TGCGCCAGCAGCTTGGAGGAGCCTAGCAATCAGCCCCAGCATTTT. Its translation is CASSLEEPSNQPQHF.

The genes are TRBV7-9 and TRBJ2-1; a weak D match, TRBD1 (5 bases). Trimming stripped 10 bases from V and 5 bases from J, with 15 bases between. Germline lookup yields CDR1 SEHNR and CDR2 FQNEAQ (reference sequence). The CDR3 runs 13 residues. The CDR3 is CATRDSPHNEQFF. The CDR3 DNA is TGTGCCACCCGAGACAGTCCCCACAATGAGCAGTTCTTC.

The chain joins TRBV29-1 to TRBJ2-7; the D gene is possibly TRBD1 (5 bases). V was trimmed by 2 bases and J by 4 bases, leaving 9 bases between them. The germline CDR1 and CDR2 sequences are SQVTM and ANQGSEA. This CDR3 region has 12 residues. The CDR3: CSVEKGLYEQYF. In DNA, the CDR3 is TGCAGCGTTGAAAAGGGGCTTTACGAGCAGTACTTC.

As DNA, the CDR3 is TGCAGCGTGGGACAGGCTCTGAACACTGAAGCTTTCTTT. Translation gives CSVGQALNTEAFF. V gene TRBV29-1 combines with J gene TRBJ1-1, with 8 nucleotides matching TRBD1. The germline gives CDR1 SQVTM, CDR2 ANQGSEA. The length of the CDR3 is 13 residues. V shed 6 bases and J 0 bases; nucleotides not matched to a gene: 3.

This clonotype was observed a few times. The chain combines TRBV20-1 with TRBJ2-2, with 8 bases that match TRBD1. With 3 bases clipped from V and 6 bases from J, the junction kept 6 bases outside the gene matches. Per germline, CDR1 DFQATT and CDR2 SNEGSKA (reference sequence). The CDR3 has 14 residues. The DNA for the CDR3 is TGCAGTGCTAGGGGGACAGGTCGTTCCGGGGAGCTGTTTTTT. Amino acid sequence: CSARGTGRSGELFF.

A few counts support this clonotype. This chain joins TRBV10-3 and TRBJ2-1, with D tentatively TRBD2 (6 bases). The V gene's germline CDR1 is ENHRY and CDR2 SYGVKD. Trimming left V 6 bases short and J 9 bases short, with 12 bases between. The CDR3 covers 12 residues. CDR3: CAISYTSSEQFF. The CDR3 coding sequence is TGTGCCATCAGCTATACTAGCAGTGAGCAGTTCTTC.

J is TRBJ2-1 and V is TRBV6-1; D is possibly TRBD1 (5 bases). Germline loops: CDR1 MNHNS, CDR2 SASEGT. This CDR3 has 10 amino acids. V was shortened by 9 bases and J by 10 bases, with 10 bases between the two germline ends. This chain's CDR3 is CARDNYEQFF. CDR3 in DNA: TGTGCCAGGGACAACTACGAGCAGTTCTTC.

The gene calls are TRBV20-1 and TRBJ2-7; possibly TRBD1 for D (5 bases). The CDR3 is made up of 14 amino acids. Germline CDR1 and CDR2: DFQATT and SNEGSKA (reference sequence). V was shortened by 6 bases and J by 2 bases, with 17 bases between the two germline ends. CDR3 amino acids: CSAPGRGQTYEQYF. In nucleotides, the CDR3 is TGCAGTGCCCCCGGCCGAGGACAAACCTACGAGCAGTACTTC.